The clone carrying this T cell receptor (beta chain) has a single count. V lost 8 bases and J 6 bases, leaving 14 bases between the germline ends. The CDR3 totals 13 residues. CDR1 is LNHNV and CDR2 is YYDKDF in the germline V gene (reference sequence). This sample is part of a study of blood T cell repertoires in COVID-19. Method: immunoSEQ multiplex PCR; TCRdb's copy keeps in-frame clones and lacks some. Here the sample spans around 150,000 clones, about four fifths being singletons. The sample consisted of PBMCs or T cells enriched from blood (not recorded which). The V and J genes are TRBV15 and TRBJ2-1; D not certain. This receptor was identified in a woman between 45 and 60 years old with acute COVID-19. CDR3 region: CATDNDVGNEQFF. CDR3 coding DNA: TGTGCCACCGACAATGACGTCGGCAATGAGCAGTTCTTC.